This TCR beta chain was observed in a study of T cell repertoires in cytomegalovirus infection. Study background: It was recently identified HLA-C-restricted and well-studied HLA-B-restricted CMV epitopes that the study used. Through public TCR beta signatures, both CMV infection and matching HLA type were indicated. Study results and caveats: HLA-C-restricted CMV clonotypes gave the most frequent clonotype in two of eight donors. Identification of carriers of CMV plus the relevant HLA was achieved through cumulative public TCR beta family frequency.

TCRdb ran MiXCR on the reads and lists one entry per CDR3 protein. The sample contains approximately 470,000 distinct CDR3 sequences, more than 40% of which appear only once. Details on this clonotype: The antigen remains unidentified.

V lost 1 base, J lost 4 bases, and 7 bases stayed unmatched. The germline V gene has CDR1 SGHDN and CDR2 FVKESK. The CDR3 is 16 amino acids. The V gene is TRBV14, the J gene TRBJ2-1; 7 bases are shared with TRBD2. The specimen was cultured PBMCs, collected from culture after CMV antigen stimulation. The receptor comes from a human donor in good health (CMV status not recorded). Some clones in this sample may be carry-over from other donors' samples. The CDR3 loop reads CASSQARASGYNEQFF. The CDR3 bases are TGTGCCAGCAGCCAAGCTCGTGCTAGCGGTTACAATGAGCAGTTCTTC.